The rows below give T cell receptor beta chains drawn from one sample of a study of blood T cells in healthy people across ages. One entry per CDR3 protein results from TCRdb running MiXCR on the 5' RACE reads. Of more than 900,000 distinct CDR3 sequences in the sample, 20% to 25% are singletons; the top ten hold approximately 0.75%. This sample was also put to use in a study of T cells of mothers and their children.

Sequenced input: blood. The origin of the receptors is a girl aged 2 to 10 in good health. Each CDR3 is given with its conserved first and last residue. The D gene is left open where the match is weak. Clone size is stated in some rows and not others, as once, few, many or a class when expanded.

cdr3_nt | cdr3_aa | d_call | clone_size | j_call | v_call
TGCAGCGCAAGCGACAGGGATGATGAGCAGTTCTTC | CSASDRDDEQFF | TRBD1 | . | TRBJ2-1 | TRBV29-1
TGTGCCAGCAGCTCCCCCGGGACTAGCGGGAGTGATGAGCAGTTCTTC | CASSSPGTSGSDEQFF | TRBD2 | few | TRBJ2-1 | TRBV13
TGCGCCAGCAGCCAACGACAAATTTGGACAAGAAACACCATATATTTT | CASSQRQIWTRNTIYF | . | . | TRBJ1-3 | TRBV4-1
TGCAGCGGTCGTTCGTGGGGTGCGGAACTTGAAGCTTTCTTT | CSGRSWGAELEAFF | . | few | TRBJ1-1 | TRBV29-1
TGCGCCAGCAGCCAAACGGGAGGCCGTCAACTAGCCAAAAACATTCAGTACTTC | CASSQTGGRQLAKNIQYF | TRBD2 | . | TRBJ2-4 | TRBV4-1
TGTGCTAGTGGCCCCGTTGAGGGGAGATACAATGAGCAGTTCTTC | CASGPVEGRYNEQFF | . | . | TRBJ2-1 | TRBV12-5
TGTGCCACTACGGGACAAGTATCCTACGAGCAGTACTTC | CATTGQVSYEQYF | . | . | TRBJ2-7 | TRBV28
TGTGCCATCAGTGAGTCCGTATACCTGCCCGGGACCCAGTACTTC | CAISESVYLPGTQYF | . | few | TRBJ2-5 | TRBV10-3
TGTGCCAGCAGTTACCTAGGGTTTGAGGAAGCTTTCTTT | CASSYLGFEEAFF | . | few | TRBJ1-1 | TRBV6-5
TGTGCCAGCAGCTTAGATCGGGAGGGGCGCGAGACCCAGTACTTC | CASSLDREGRETQYF | TRBD2 | few | TRBJ2-5 | TRBV11-2
TGCAGCGTTGGTTCGCCGAACACCGGGGAGCTGTTTTTT | CSVGSPNTGELFF | . | many | TRBJ2-2 | TRBV29-1
TGTGCCAGCAGTGCGGGCTCATGGGAGCAGTACTTC | CASSAGSWEQYF | . | few | TRBJ2-5 | TRBV12-3/TRBV12-4
TGTGCCAGCAGCTGGGGGACAGGGCGTAATTCACCCCTCCACTTT | CASSWGTGRNSPLHF | TRBD1 | . | TRBJ1-6 | TRBV7-2
TGTGCCAGCAGCTTAGACGAGGGTTTGAACACTGAAGCTTTCTTT | CASSLDEGLNTEAFF | . | few | TRBJ1-1 | TRBV13
TGTGCCAGCACTAATCCACGGGGAAGGGGGTCCTCAGCAGATACGCAGTATTTT | CASTNPRGRGSSADTQYF | . | . | TRBJ2-3 | TRBV2
TGTGCCAGTAGGAGGACGGGAAACTTCCAGCCCCAGCATTTT | CASRRTGNFQPQHF | . | few | TRBJ1-5 | TRBV19
TGTGCCAGCAGCCCCTTTGGACAGAGCACAGATACGCAGTATTTT | CASSPFGQSTDTQYF | . | . | TRBJ2-3 | TRBV12-3/TRBV12-4
TGTGCCAGCTCACCTAATTTTACTGGGGCCAACGTCCTGACTTTC | CASSPNFTGANVLTF | . | . | TRBJ2-6 | TRBV18
TGCGCCAGCCACACAAATAATCAGCCCCAGCATTTT | CASHTNNQPQHF | . | . | TRBJ1-5 | TRBV5-1
TGCAGTCCTTTTATCCCGGGACAGGTTACGGAAGCTTTCTTT | CSPFIPGQVTEAFF | TRBD1 | . | TRBJ1-1 | TRBV20-1
TGTGCCAGCAGTTTTTCCGAGGCGGCCCAAGAGACCCAGTACTTC | CASSFSEAAQETQYF | . | few | TRBJ2-5 | TRBV6-5
TGTGTCAGCAGTTTAATTTTAGGGGCCTTCGAGATTCAGCCCCAGCATTTT | CVSSLILGAFEIQPQHF | . | . | TRBJ1-5 | TRBV28
TGTGCCAGCAGCTTAGCGTCCCACGAGCAGTACTTC | CASSLASHEQYF | . | . | TRBJ2-7 | TRBV7-9
TGTGCCAGCAGTACTCACATCCGCCAAGAGACCCAGTACTTC | CASSTHIRQETQYF | . | few | TRBJ2-5 | TRBV27
TGTGCCAGCGGGCCAGGGGGCCCTCGGTATGGCTACACCTTC | CASGPGGPRYGYTF | TRBD1 | few | TRBJ1-2 | TRBV7-2
TGTGCCAGCAGTTTGTCCGGGCAGTTCGTATCGGCCTATGGCTACACCTTC | CASSLSGQFVSAYGYTF | . | . | TRBJ1-2 | TRBV12-3/TRBV12-4
TGCGCCAGCAGCCCGGAAGAAGGGCTTGGCTACACCTTC | CASSPEEGLGYTF | . | . | TRBJ1-2 | TRBV5-1
TGCGCCAGCAGCCAAGATGTGTCCCAGGATAATTCACCCCTCCACTTT | CASSQDVSQDNSPLHF | . | few | TRBJ1-6 | TRBV4-1
TGTGCCAGCAGTTTACAAGGGACAGGGAACATTCAGTACTTC | CASSLQGTGNIQYF | TRBD1 | . | TRBJ2-4 | TRBV27
TGTGCCAGCAGCCAAGCGGAGCGGGAGGTGTACAATGAGCAGTTCTTC | CASSQAEREVYNEQFF | TRBD2 | few | TRBJ2-1 | TRBV3-1
TGTGCCAGCACCCAGGACGGGGGGCGCGTAGCTTTCTTT | CASTQDGGRVAFF | . | few | TRBJ1-1 | TRBV12-3/TRBV12-4
TGTGCCAGCAGTATTGCGTTTGGAGAACTTAGCTATGGCTACACCTTC | CASSIAFGELSYGYTF | . | . | TRBJ1-2 | TRBV3-1
TGTGCCAGCAGTGGCGAATGGTTGTTTTTT | CASSGEWLFF | . | . | TRBJ2-2 | TRBV12-3/TRBV12-4
TGCAGCGGCCGGGACGGATATCAGCCCCAGCATTTT | CSGRDGYQPQHF | . | . | TRBJ1-5 | TRBV29-1
TGTGCCAGCAGTTTGTTATCGGCGTTGGAGACCCAGTACTTC | CASSLLSALETQYF | . | . | TRBJ2-5 | TRBV27
TGCAGCGCTGTGATAGCGGGACAGAACACCGGGGAGCTGTTTTTT | CSAVIAGQNTGELFF | TRBD2 | . | TRBJ2-2 | TRBV29-1
TGTGCCAGCAGCGGGGCGGGAGTCGCAGATACGCAGTATTTT | CASSGAGVADTQYF | TRBD2 | . | TRBJ2-3 | TRBV7-8
TGTGCCAGCAGTTTAACAGGGGCTTCGAACACCGGGGAGCTGTTTTTT | CASSLTGASNTGELFF | TRBD1 | few | TRBJ2-2 | TRBV28
TGTGCCAGCAGTTACTCGGGACAGATCAACACTGAAGCTTTCTTT | CASSYSGQINTEAFF | TRBD1 | . | TRBJ1-1 | TRBV6-2/TRBV6-3
TGTGCCAGCACCCAAGACCCCGGGGCGGAGACCTTCAATGAGCAGTTCTTC | CASTQDPGAETFNEQFF | . | . | TRBJ2-1 | TRBV4-2
TGTGCCAGCAGCCCAATCTTCGCGGGAGGACTTAACAATGAGCAGTTCTTC | CASSPIFAGGLNNEQFF | TRBD2 | few | TRBJ2-1 | TRBV27
TGTGCCAGCAGCCAACACCACTACGAGCAGTACTTC | CASSQHHYEQYF | . | . | TRBJ2-7 | TRBV3-1
TGCAGCGGCGTAGGACAGGAACCTCAAGAGACCCAGTACTTC | CSGVGQEPQETQYF | TRBD1 | few | TRBJ2-5 | TRBV29-1
TGTGCCAGCAGCGACCGGGGGGACAGGGAGACCTACGAGCAGTACTTC | CASSDRGDRETYEQYF | TRBD1 | few | TRBJ2-7 | TRBV9